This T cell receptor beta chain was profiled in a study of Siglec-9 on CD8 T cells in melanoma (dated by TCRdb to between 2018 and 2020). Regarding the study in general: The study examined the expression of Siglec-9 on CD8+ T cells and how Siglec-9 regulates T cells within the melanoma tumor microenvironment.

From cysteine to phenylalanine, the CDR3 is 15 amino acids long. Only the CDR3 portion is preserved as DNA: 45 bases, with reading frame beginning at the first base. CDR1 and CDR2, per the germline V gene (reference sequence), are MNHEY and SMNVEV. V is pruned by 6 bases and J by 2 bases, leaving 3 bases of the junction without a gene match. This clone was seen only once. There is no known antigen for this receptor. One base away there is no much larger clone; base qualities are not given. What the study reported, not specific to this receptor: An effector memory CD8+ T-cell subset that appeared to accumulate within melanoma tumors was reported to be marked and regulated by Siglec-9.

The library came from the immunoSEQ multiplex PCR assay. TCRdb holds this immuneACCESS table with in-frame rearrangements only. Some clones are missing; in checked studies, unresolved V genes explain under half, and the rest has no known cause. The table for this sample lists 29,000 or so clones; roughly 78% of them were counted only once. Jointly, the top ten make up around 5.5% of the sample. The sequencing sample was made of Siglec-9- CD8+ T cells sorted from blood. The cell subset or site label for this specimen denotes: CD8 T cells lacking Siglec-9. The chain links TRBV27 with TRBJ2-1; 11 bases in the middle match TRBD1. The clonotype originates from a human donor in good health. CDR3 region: CASSRGQGAYNEQFF. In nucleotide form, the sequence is TGTGCCAGCAGCAGGGGACAGGGGGCCTACAATGAGCAGTTCTTC.